The 5 T cell receptor beta chains below come from one sample, sequenced in a study of response to subunit inactivated influenza vaccine. TCRdb reprocessed the RT-PCR reads via MiXCR and lists one record per CDR3 protein. The table includes 550,000 to 650,000 distinct CDR3 sequences, 12% detected once. Sequenced here: PBMCs from blood, sampled on the day of vaccination. The receptors here all came from a man in his forties or fifties who received an inactivated influenza vaccine.

This clonotype was found a few times. The chain couples TRBV5-1 to TRBJ2-6, with 7 bases matching TRBD1. V trimming: 3 bases; J trimming: 1 base; junction bases outside the gene matches: 4. The CDR3 has 16 amino acids. Germline V gene sequence: CDR1 SGHRS, CDR2 YFSETQ. The CDR3 DNA is TGCGCCAGCAGCTGGATGACAGGGTCTGGGGCCAACGTCCTGACTTTC. Translating it yields CASSWMTGSGANVLTF.

This clonotype has more than one count but fewer than ten. The CDR3 DNA reads TGCGCCAGCAGGCAATTCGGGACCCCGGAGGAGACCCAGTACTTC. As protein: CASRQFGTPEETQYF. The V and J genes are TRBV5-1 and TRBJ2-5; D is possibly TRBD1 or TRBD2 (5 bases each). Germline CDR1 reads SGHRS; CDR2 reads YFSETQ. The length of the CDR3 is 15 residues. With 5 bases removed from V and 5 bases from J, the gap between germline ends came to 19 bases.

This clonotype was seen a handful of times. The CDR3 nucleotides read TGCGCCAGCAGCCCGGAGAACTATGGCTACACCTTC. Amino acid sequence: CASSPENYGYTF. The chain employs TRBV5-1 and TRBJ1-2; D is undetermined. Trimming shortened V by 4 bases and J by 2 bases, and 6 bases separated the two germline ends. The CDR3 consists of 12 residues. Germline CDR1 SGHRS, CDR2 YFSETQ.

This clonotype was seen only a few times. This rearrangement joins TRBV4-3 to TRBJ2-3; no clear D. Germline assignment: CDR1 LGHNA and CDR2 YSLEER. Trimming stripped 2 bases from V and 6 bases from J, with 21 bases between. The CDR3 covers 17 residues. In nucleotides, the CDR3 is TGCGCCAGCAGCCAAATCCATCAAAAAGGACCACTGGATACGCAGTATTTT. It translates to CASSQIHQKGPLDTQYF.

This clonotype occurred a few times. CDR3 nucleotides: TGTGCCATCAGTGGGTCTATGGCCTACGAGCAGTACTTC. It translates to CAISGSMAYEQYF. This chain links TRBV10-3 with TRBJ2-7, with D unclear. CDR1 and CDR2 from the germline V gene are ENHRY and SYGVKD. CDR3 length: 13 residues. The V and J ends lost 4 bases and 2 bases respectively, with 9 bases between them.